This entry lists 23 T cell receptor beta chains sequenced from one sample in a study of T cell responses to AZD1222 COVID-19 vaccine. The repertoire was sequenced with immunoSEQ multiplex PCR; TCRdb's copy has only in-frame clones and lacks some. This table holds about 86,000 clones, around nine tenths found once. The material sequenced was peripheral blood, taken 28 days after the second AZD1222 dose. The receptors stem from an adult who received the AZD1222 COVID-19 vaccine.

V usage is TRBV25-1 and J usage is TRBJ2-1; the D is unclear. V was trimmed by 4 bases and J by 7 bases, leaving 11 bases between them. This CDR3 is 13 amino acids long. In germline, CDR1 is MGHDK, CDR2 SYGVNS. The CDR3 here is CASSGVDRNEQFF. The DNA of the CDR3 is TGTGCCAGCAGTGGGGTTGATAGGAATGAGCAGTTCTTC.

This chain links TRBV5-4 with TRBJ2-7; a possible D gene is TRBD1 (5 bases). The V and J ends lost 0 bases and 3 bases respectively, with 10 bases between them. Germline-derived CDR1 and CDR2 are SGHNT and YYREEE (reference sequence). The CDR3 length is 14 residues. The CDR3 reads CASSLGGVRYEQYF. CDR3 nucleotide sequence: TGTGCCAGCAGCTTGGGGGGCGTCCGCTACGAGCAGTACTTC. Full variable domain (rest looked up from reference TRBV5-4 and TRBJ2-7): ETGVTQSPTHLIKTRGQQVTLRCSSQSGHNTVSWYQQALGQGPQFIFQYYREEENGRGNFPPRFSGLQFPNYSSELNVNALELDDSALYLCASSLGGVRYEQYFGPGTRLTVT.

The rearrangement joins TRBV11-2 to TRBJ1-6; TRBD1 aligns across 10 bases. The CDR3 length is 17 residues. The germline V gene encodes CDR1 SGHAT and CDR2 FQNNGV. V trimming: 5 bases; J trimming: 2 bases; junction bases outside the gene matches: 6. The CDR3 nucleotides are TGTGCCAGCAGCAAGTCGACAGGGGGCGCCTATAATTCACCCCTCCACTTT. This sequence encodes CASSKSTGGAYNSPLHF.

The chain recombines TRBV5-4 with TRBJ2-5; possibly TRBD2 for D (5 bases). The germline gives CDR1 SGHNT, CDR2 YYREEE (reference sequence). Trimming took 3 bases from V and 0 from J, leaving 9 bases between them. This CDR3 spans 14 amino acids. CDR3 amino acids: CASSSLGDQETQYF. DNA for the CDR3: TGTGCCAGCAGCTCGCTCGGGGACCAAGAGACCCAGTACTTC.

The chain uses TRBV6-4 and TRBJ2-3, with 8 bases aligning to TRBD2. The V gene's germline CDR1 is MRHNA and CDR2 SNTAGT. V lost 3 bases to trimming and J lost 2 bases; unmatched junction nucleotides: 10. The CDR3 is 17 residues long. In DNA, the CDR3 is TGTGCCAGCAGTGATGGCGTTAGCGGGGCCTTCACAGATACGCAGTATTTT. Translated: CASSDGVSGAFTDTQYF.

The rearrangement uses TRBV5-1 and TRBJ1-1; a weak D match, TRBD1 (5 bases). With 1 base removed from V and 6 bases from J, the gap between germline ends came to 16 bases. CDR3 length: 15 residues. Germline V lookup: CDR1 SGHRS, CDR2 YFSETQ. CDR3 in DNA: TGCGCCAGCAGCTTGATCGCTCAGGGATCATCTGAAGCTTTCTTT. Translation: CASSLIAQGSSEAFF.

V and J are TRBV19 and TRBJ2-1; 8 bases match TRBD1. The CDR3 is 15 amino acids. Germline values: CDR1 LNHDA, CDR2 SQIVND (reference sequence). Trimming took 3 bases from V and 9 from J; bases not matched to a gene: 10. In nucleotides, the CDR3 is TGTGCCAGTAGTATCTGGAGCAGGGGGCACGGTGAGCAGTTCTTC. This codes for CASSIWSRGHGEQFF.

The chain is built from TRBV7-9 and TRBJ2-7; either TRBD1 or TRBD2 may fit D (6 bases each). CDR3 length: 13 residues. Germline V CDR1 and CDR2: SEHNR, FQNEAQ (reference sequence). Trimming took off 4 bases at V and 7 bases at J, with 14 bases between the two ends. This CDR3 is CASSYMEGEEQYF. The DNA of the CDR3 is TGTGCCAGCAGCTACATGGAGGGGGAGGAGCAGTACTTC.

V gene TRBV7-6 combines with J gene TRBJ2-3; 9 bases align to TRBD1. V was pared by 5 bases and J by 6 bases, with 9 bases of the junction left unmatched. The germline gives CDR1 SGHVS, CDR2 FNYEAQ. This CDR3 comprises 15 residues. CDR3 amino acids: CASSPRQGGRDTQYF. DNA for the CDR3: TGTGCCAGCAGCCCGAGACAGGGGGGCAGGGATACGCAGTATTTT.

This rearrangement joins TRBV28 to TRBJ1-5; TRBD1 is a possible D gene (5 bases). Trimming stripped 3 bases from V and 2 bases from J, with 11 bases between. This CDR3 spans 15 amino acids. Germline V gene data show CDR1 as MDHEN and CDR2 as SYDVKM. The CDR3 DNA follows: TGTGCCAGCAGTTTTGCGGGACGGCGCAATCAGCCCCAGCATTTT. Its translation is CASSFAGRRNQPQHF.

The chain has TRBV6-5 and TRBJ2-7; 11 nucleotides line up with TRBD2. V lost 4 bases to trimming and J lost 5 bases; unmatched junction nucleotides: 4. Germline loops: CDR1 MNHEY, CDR2 SVGAGI. The CDR3 is made up of 14 amino acids. CDR3 loop: CASSFSGGADEQYV. The CDR3, as DNA: TGTGCCAGCAGTTTTAGCGGGGGGGCCGACGAGCAGTACGTC.

This clone was seen only a few times. The chain uses TRBV20-1 and TRBJ1-2, with D maybe TRBD1 (5 bases). This CDR3 is built from 10 residues. V was pared by 6 bases and J by 9 bases, with 11 bases between. The germline V gene has CDR1 DFQATT and CDR2 SNEGSKA (reference sequence). The CDR3 bases are TGCAGTGCGCTCAGGGTGAGCTACACCTTC. This gives the protein CSALRVSYTF.

The chain combines TRBV7-9 with TRBJ2-2, with D possibly being TRBD1 (6 bases). CDR1 SEHNR and CDR2 FQNEAQ come from the germline V gene (reference sequence). This CDR3 contains 15 residues. Trimming took 5 bases from V and 5 from J, leaving 15 bases between them. As DNA, the CDR3 is TGTGCCAGCAGCACCCGGACAGTCGGGACCGGGGAGCTGTTTTTT. This translates into CASSTRTVGTGELFF.

The rearrangement links TRBV6-1 to TRBJ2-2, with D possibly being TRBD1 or TRBD2 (7 bases each). The CDR3 runs to 15 residues. Germline assignment: CDR1 MNHNS and CDR2 SASEGT. V gave up 4 bases and J gave up 6 bases, with 15 bases separating them. CDR3 amino acids: CASSAAQGGAGELFF. In DNA, the CDR3 is TGTGCCAGCAGTGCAGCTCAGGGGGGGGCCGGGGAGCTGTTTTTT.

The chain joins TRBV27 to TRBJ2-5, with D perhaps matching TRBD1 (6 bases). The CDR3 runs to 13 residues. Trimming took off 6 bases at V and 4 bases at J, with 12 bases between the two ends. Per the germline V gene, CDR1 is MNHEY and CDR2 is SMNVEV (reference sequence). CDR3: CASRTGLAETQYF. DNA for the CDR3: TGTGCCAGCAGAACAGGGTTGGCAGAGACCCAGTACTTC.

The V and J genes are TRBV6-1 and TRBJ2-4; D not certain. The CDR3 has 17 residues. Germline CDR1 reads MNHNS; CDR2 reads SASEGT. Trimming cost V 1 base and J 1 base, with 14 bases left between them. The CDR3 nucleotides are TGTGCCAGCAGTGAAGGACGGCTAACTAATGCCAAAAACATTCAGTACTTC. Residues: CASSEGRLTNAKNIQYF.

The chain recombines TRBV27 with TRBJ2-2, with D perhaps given as TRBD1 or TRBD2 (6 bases each). CDR3 length: 12 residues. Germline V gene lookup returns CDR1 MNHEY and CDR2 SMNVEV (reference sequence). Trimming took off 6 bases at V and 9 bases at J, with 11 bases between the two ends. CDR3 nucleotide sequence: TGTGCCAGCAGCTTAGGGGGGCGGGAGCTGTTTTTT. Its protein product is CASSLGGRELFF.

This clone has just one count. The chain recombines TRBV7-2 with TRBJ1-5; D remains unclear. Germline CDR1 reads SGHTA; CDR2 reads FQGNSA. The CDR3 contains 13 residues. The V end lost 5 bases, the J end lost 3 bases, and 8 bases lay between the germline ends. The CDR3 coding sequence is TGTGCCAGCAGCACCTCCCTCAATCAGCCCCAGCATTTT. Translation gives CASSTSLNQPQHF.

In its sample, this clone was seen a few times. This sequence joins TRBV18 and TRBJ1-3, with 10 bases identical to TRBD1. This CDR3 contains 16 residues. The germline V gene has CDR1 KGHSH and CDR2 LQKENI. V gave up 4 bases and J gave up 2 bases; unmatched junction bases: 5. The CDR3 sequence: CASSLSGTGAGNTIYF. For the CDR3, the DNA is TGTGCCAGCTCACTCTCCGGGACAGGGGCTGGAAACACCATATATTTT. Complete variable domain (other parts from reference TRBV18 and TRBJ1-3): NAGVMQNPRHLVRRRGQEARLRCSPMKGHSHVYWYRQLPEEGLKFMVYLQKENIIDESGMPKERFSAEFPKEGPSILRIQQVVRGDSAAYFCASSLSGTGAGNTIYFGEGSWLTVV.

The rearrangement joins TRBV4-2 to TRBJ1-4, with D uncertain. V lost 4 bases and J 6 bases, leaving 12 bases between the germline ends. The CDR3 runs 14 residues. Germline CDR1 and CDR2: LGHNA and YNFKEQ. The DNA for the CDR3 is TGTGCCAGCAGCCTAGCTGACGGGGATGAAAAACTGTTTTTT. Its translation is CASSLADGDEKLFF.

This chain uses TRBV5-4 with TRBJ1-1; unclear D gene. V dropped 1 base and J dropped 1 base, with 8 bases sitting between them. Germline CDR1 and CDR2: SGHNT and YYREEE (reference sequence). The CDR3 totals 14 residues. The CDR3 here is CASSLLYGNTEAFF. The CDR3 DNA sequence: TGTGCCAGCAGCTTGCTTTACGGGAACACTGAAGCTTTCTTT.

The chain links TRBV12-3 or TRBV12-4 to TRBJ1-4; D gene unclear. This CDR3 is built from 12 residues. V was shortened by 5 bases and J by 6 bases, with 7 bases between the two germline ends. The CDR3 bases are TGTGCCAGCAGTCCCGGCGATGAAAAACTGTTTTTT. This translates into CASSPGDEKLFF.

About this clone itself: A read error may account for a junction end that differs from germline. The chain is built from TRBV7-7 and TRBJ2-5, with D possibly TRBD1 on 6 matching bases. CDR1 and CDR2 from the germline V gene are SSHAT and FNYEAQ (reference sequence). CDR3 length equals 16 residues. CDR3 amino acids: CASSLGSYPDSVTQYF. CDR3 in DNA: TGTGCTAGCAGCCTCGGCAGCTACCCGGACAGCGTGACCCAGTACTTC.